This T cell receptor beta chain was captured in a study of cytomegalovirus exposure and HLA in healthy donors. This clone was seen more than once but under ten times. Primers for the PCR totalled 60 Vbeta and 13 Jbeta. Assay: immunoSEQ multiplex PCR; the TCRdb copy retains only in-frame clones and omits some. The table shows tens of thousands of clones, with roughly 80% occurring only once. V was shortened by 0 bases and J by 3 bases, with 18 bases between the two germline ends. CDR1 LGHNA and CDR2 YNFKEQ come from the germline V gene. This CDR3 spans 18 amino acids. The sequencing input was PBMCs. The chain has TRBV4-2 and TRBJ2-1; no clear D gene. The TCR was taken from a woman in her 40s in good health and CMV-seropositive. The CDR3 loop reads CASSQDRLATSIYNEQFF. Written as DNA, the CDR3 is TGTGCCAGCAGCCAAGATAGGCTCGCGACATCAATCTACAATGAGCAGTTCTTC.